Here is one T cell receptor beta chain with its context. Per the authors' pipeline: Estimation of nucleated cell counts relied on the amplification of reference gene primers. Generated by immunoSEQ multiplex PCR, the TCRdb table keeps only in-frame clones and is missing some. V and J calls plus clone size are reproduced from that table; the DNA served to infer D and trimming. The sample includes some 50,000 clones, about nine tenths of them seen just once. This CDR3 region has 12 residues. The germline gives CDR1 SGHRS, CDR2 YFSETQ. Between the trimmed V and J ends, which lost 3 bases and 7 bases, there was a span of 10 bases. The data were obtained in a study of blood T cell repertoires in COVID-19. Study information: The origin of the acute and convalescent COVID-19 samples was the United States, Italy and Spain. The cDNA or gDNA used as material had been derived from T cells, B-cell-depleted T cells, or PBMCs.

This chain uses TRBV5-1 with TRBJ1-1; a weak D match, TRBD1 (6 bases). The source of this sequence is a human donor in a cohort sampled during active COVID-19. The source material was peripheral blood. CDR3 DNA sequence: TGCGCCAGCAGCTATGGACAGAATGAAGCTTTCTTT. This gives the protein CASSYGQNEAFF. The full variable domain, completed using reference TRBV5-1 and TRBJ1-1, is KAGVTQTPRYLIKTRGQQVTLSCSPISGHRSVSWYQQTPGQGLQFLFEYFSETQRNKGNFPGRFSGRQFSNSRSEMNVSTLELGDSALYLCASSYGQNEAFFGQGTRLTVV.